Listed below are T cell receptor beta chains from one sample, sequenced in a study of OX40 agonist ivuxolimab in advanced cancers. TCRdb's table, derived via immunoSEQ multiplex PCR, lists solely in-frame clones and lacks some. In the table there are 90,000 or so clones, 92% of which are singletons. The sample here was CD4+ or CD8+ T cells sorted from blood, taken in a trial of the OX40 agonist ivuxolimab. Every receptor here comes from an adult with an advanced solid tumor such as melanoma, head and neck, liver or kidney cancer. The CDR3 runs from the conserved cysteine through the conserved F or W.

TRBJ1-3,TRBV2,CASNWGVQGGNTIYF
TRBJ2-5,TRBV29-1,CSVGDGQYQETQYF
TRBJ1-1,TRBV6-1,CASTEGWDTEAFF
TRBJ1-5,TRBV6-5,CATQQGLASNQPQHF
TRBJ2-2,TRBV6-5,CASSPGTVNTGELFF
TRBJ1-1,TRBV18,CASSPRQGLTEAFF
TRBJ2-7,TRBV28,CASSFTGISYEQYF
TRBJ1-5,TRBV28,CASSLTRGRQPQHF
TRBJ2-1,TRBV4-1,CASSKASGHANNEQFF
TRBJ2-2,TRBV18,CASAPRQGSTGELFF
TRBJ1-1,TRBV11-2,CASSLGLTGSTEAFF
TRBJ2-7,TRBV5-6,CASSNYIQGREQYF
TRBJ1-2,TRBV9,CASSVDLGGGYYGYTF
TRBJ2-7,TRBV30,CAWSVSGGYYEQYF
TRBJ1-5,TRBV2,CASSEVGGGNQPQHF
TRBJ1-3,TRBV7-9,CASSSSQGALGNTIYF
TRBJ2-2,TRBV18,CASSPPGLGELFF
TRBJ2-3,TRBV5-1,CASSSGLVLPDTQYF
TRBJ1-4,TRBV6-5,CASRTGGEKLFF
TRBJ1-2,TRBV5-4,CASSQDPGRTSSGYGYTF
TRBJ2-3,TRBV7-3,CASSLSGTSGTTDTQYF
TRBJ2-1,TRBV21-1,CASSIHANEQFF
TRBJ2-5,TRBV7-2,CASTPQGGIETQYF